This is a list of T cell receptor beta chains from one sample in a study of cytomegalovirus exposure and HLA in healthy donors. Clones were read by immunoSEQ multiplex PCR, and TCRdb kept only the in-frame ones, dropping some. Of about 150,000 clones in the sample, about 75% were seen once. Sequencing was done on a sample of PBMCs. The receptors shown here come from a male donor in good health and CMV-seronegative. Both conserved end residues are part of each CDR3. The order of the fields is V gene, D gene, J gene, CDR3 protein. The D gene is left open where the match is weak.

v_gene: TRBV29-1; d_gene: TRBD2; j_gene: TRBJ2-3; CDR3aa: CSGDAGDSTDTQYF
v_gene: TRBV7-2; d_gene: .; j_gene: TRBJ1-1; CDR3aa: CASSFGMNTEAFF
v_gene: TRBV5-1; d_gene: TRBD1; j_gene: TRBJ2-3; CDR3aa: CASSTRTGGNTDTQYF
v_gene: TRBV7-8; d_gene: .; j_gene: TRBJ1-5; CDR3aa: CASSLRPMNNQPQHF
v_gene: TRBV30; d_gene: TRBD1; j_gene: TRBJ1-1; CDR3aa: CAWSGDRGNTEAFF
v_gene: TRBV7-6; d_gene: .; j_gene: TRBJ2-1; CDR3aa: CASSLDYGSGYNEQFF
v_gene: TRBV7-9; d_gene: .; j_gene: TRBJ2-2; CDR3aa: CASSLTANTGELFF
v_gene: TRBV6-1; d_gene: TRBD2; j_gene: TRBJ2-5; CDR3aa: CASSALAVARAQETQYF
v_gene: TRBV4-1; d_gene: .; j_gene: TRBJ2-1; CDR3aa: CASSQGDNYNEQFF
v_gene: TRBV7-2; d_gene: .; j_gene: TRBJ2-6; CDR3aa: CASSESRTVSGANVLTF
v_gene: TRBV5-6; d_gene: .; j_gene: TRBJ2-2; CDR3aa: CASSWVGALSTGELFF
v_gene: TRBV4-1; d_gene: TRBD1; j_gene: TRBJ2-7; CDR3aa: CASSLAQGGLVSYEQYF
v_gene: TRBV30; d_gene: .; j_gene: TRBJ1-5; CDR3aa: CALSQGGDQPQHF
v_gene: TRBV10-3; d_gene: .; j_gene: TRBJ2-7; CDR3aa: CAISESVTVREQYF
v_gene: TRBV20-1; d_gene: .; j_gene: TRBJ2-7; CDR3aa: CSARRGNEQYF
v_gene: TRBV19; d_gene: TRBD1; j_gene: TRBJ1-2; CDR3aa: CASSLSGQGFYGYTF
v_gene: TRBV9; d_gene: .; j_gene: TRBJ1-1; CDR3aa: CASSVGLGGHAFF
v_gene: TRBV19; d_gene: TRBD1; j_gene: TRBJ2-1; CDR3aa: CASSTRDRGYNEQFF
v_gene: TRBV18; d_gene: .; j_gene: TRBJ1-5; CDR3aa: CASSPPSGRQHF
v_gene: TRBV18; d_gene: .; j_gene: TRBJ1-1; CDR3aa: CASSRGANKNTEAFF
v_gene: TRBV27; d_gene: TRBD1; j_gene: TRBJ2-7; CDR3aa: CASSLGDRGPGPYEQYF
v_gene: TRBV4-3; d_gene: TRBD1; j_gene: TRBJ1-2; CDR3aa: CASSQEYDRGSGYTF
v_gene: TRBV27; d_gene: .; j_gene: TRBJ2-2; CDR3aa: CASSPFSDTGELFF
v_gene: TRBV6-5; d_gene: .; j_gene: TRBJ2-7; CDR3aa: CASSYTIPDRSYEQYF
v_gene: TRBV5-4; d_gene: TRBD2; j_gene: .; CDR3aa: CASSPTSGSSYEQYF
v_gene: TRBV2; d_gene: .; j_gene: TRBJ2-1; CDR3aa: CASSDAGTYNEQFF
v_gene: TRBV6-4; d_gene: .; j_gene: TRBJ1-6; CDR3aa: CASSDLSSPLHF
v_gene: TRBV7-3; d_gene: TRBD2; j_gene: TRBJ2-5; CDR3aa: CASSASSGGARETQYF
v_gene: TRBV11-3; d_gene: .; j_gene: TRBJ2-1; CDR3aa: CASSLVASPYNEQFF
v_gene: TRBV7-9; d_gene: TRBD1; j_gene: TRBJ2-2; CDR3aa: CASSFPRDRNTGELFF
v_gene: TRBV14; d_gene: .; j_gene: .; CDR3aa: CASSRDWHYEQYF
v_gene: TRBV6-6; d_gene: TRBD2; j_gene: TRBJ2-3; CDR3aa: CASNISGRRGTDTQYF
v_gene: TRBV5-6; d_gene: TRBD1; j_gene: TRBJ2-7; CDR3aa: CASSSGTGPSYEQYF
v_gene: TRBV19; d_gene: .; j_gene: TRBJ1-1; CDR3aa: CASSPRFGAFF
v_gene: TRBV7-2; d_gene: .; j_gene: TRBJ1-1; CDR3aa: CASSFHNPVEAFF
v_gene: TRBV4-3; d_gene: .; j_gene: TRBJ1-2; CDR3aa: CASSQDRQVLNYGYTF
v_gene: TRBV2; d_gene: TRBD1; j_gene: TRBJ1-5; CDR3aa: CASMTGGGNQPQHF
v_gene: TRBV28; d_gene: TRBD1; j_gene: TRBJ2-5; CDR3aa: CASSTTGVQETQYF
v_gene: TRBV27; d_gene: .; j_gene: TRBJ1-2; CDR3aa: CASSLFPTGRGAYGYTF
v_gene: TRBV9; d_gene: TRBD2; j_gene: TRBJ2-7; CDR3aa: CASSVVASGSGEQYF
v_gene: TRBV7-8; d_gene: TRBD1; j_gene: TRBJ1-1; CDR3aa: CATTGQMNTEAFF
v_gene: TRBV5-4; d_gene: .; j_gene: TRBJ2-3; CDR3aa: CASSLGRATQYF
v_gene: TRBV30; d_gene: .; j_gene: TRBJ2-4; CDR3aa: CAWSQGIAKNIQYF
v_gene: TRBV29-1; d_gene: TRBD1; j_gene: TRBJ2-1; CDR3aa: CSVEGTGFNEQFF
v_gene: TRBV7-9; d_gene: TRBD1; j_gene: TRBJ1-6; CDR3aa: CASSYTPDRGNSPLHF
v_gene: TRBV7-7; d_gene: .; j_gene: TRBJ2-5; CDR3aa: CASSRGHQAQETQYF
v_gene: TRBV29-1; d_gene: TRBD1; j_gene: TRBJ1-1; CDR3aa: CSAEIHTGVNTEAFF
v_gene: TRBV5-5; d_gene: TRBD2; j_gene: TRBJ2-5; CDR3aa: CASSLGDSGGETQYF
v_gene: TRBV11-2; d_gene: .; j_gene: TRBJ2-7; CDR3aa: CASSGAGLGSYEQYF
v_gene: TRBV5-1; d_gene: TRBD1; j_gene: TRBJ2-1; CDR3aa: CASSLGGTGVNEQFF
v_gene: TRBV7-2; d_gene: .; j_gene: TRBJ2-1; CDR3aa: CASSLGGDLIVQFF
v_gene: TRBV2; d_gene: .; j_gene: TRBJ1-2; CDR3aa: CASSDEANYGYTF